What follows describes a single T cell receptor (beta chain). The target antigen is unknown. V lost 0 bases and J 6 bases, leaving 9 bases between the germline ends. The germline V gene encodes CDR1 GTSNPN and CDR2 SVGIG (reference sequence). The CDR3 covers 13 residues. The sample comes from a study of cytomegalovirus exposure and HLA in healthy donors. Study-level results: In a later analysis, HLA-associated TCR beta chains were more clonally expanded than equally common others.

The study ran its PCR with 60 Vbeta and 13 Jbeta primers. Sequencing was performed with immunoSEQ multiplex PCR; in TCRdb, only in-frame clones are kept and a portion is missing. In the table there are 270,000 or so clones, approximately 91% of which are singletons. The rearrangement joins TRBV30 to TRBJ1-5, with unresolved D. The sequence derives from a girl aged 2-10 years in good health and CMV-seronegative. The source material was PBMCs. CDR3 loop: CAWSVEGSQPQHF. The CDR3 DNA sequence: TGTGCCTGGAGTGTCGAGGGAAGTCAGCCCCAGCATTTT.